This T cell receptor beta chain was obtained from a study of regulatory T cells in long-lasting Graves disease. General study results and limits: Limited samples may have lowered accuracy.

V lost 4 bases and J lost 9; bases outside the gene matches: 4. Germline loops: CDR1 SGHTA, CDR2 FQGNSA. The CDR3 covers 13 residues. Combining iRepertoire HTBI primers with Arm-PCR of CDR3 regions, the authors built TCR beta libraries. TCRdb re-called the multiplex PCR reads through MiXCR, storing one row per CDR3 protein. The sample gives 360,000 or so distinct CDR3 sequences, over 15% of which show up once; 30% is in the top ten. This clonotype was recorded many times. The antigen is undetermined. Regarding time point: newly diagnosed GD, antithyroid drugs for less than 3 months. RNA extracted from PBMCs served as the sequencing template. The same data also went into a second study, on T cells in Graves' hyperthyroidism and ophthalmopathy. That report adds: Ophthalmopathy prediction by the model preceded onset by a median about 6 months.

This sequence was found in a man aged 40-55 years with Graves disease. The input for sequencing was peripheral blood mononuclear cells (PBMCs), taken at new diagnosis, from a patient treated with antithyroid drugs. This chain connects TRBV7-2 to TRBJ2-4; 9 bases are shared with TRBD2. The CDR3 reads CASSSGTSRIQYF. CDR3 nucleotides: TGTGCCAGCAGCTCTGGGACTAGCCGCATTCAGTACTTC.